What follows are 24 T cell receptor beta chains derived from one specimen sequenced in a study of blood T cell repertoires in COVID-19. TCRdb keeps only in-frame clones here, not all; method: immunoSEQ multiplex PCR. The table includes around 100,000 clones, approximately 86% detected once. The sequenced material came from peripheral blood. These receptor sequences come from an elderly man with acute or convalescent COVID-19.

V is TRBV7-3 and J is TRBJ2-2, with D perhaps TRBD2 (5 bases). The CDR3 spans 16 residues. V was cut by 5 bases and J by 5 bases, with 18 bases left in between. Germline V gives CDR1 SGHTA, CDR2 FQGTGA. The CDR3: CASSPQTGFGTGELFF. CDR3 in DNA: TGTGCCAGCAGCCCTCAAACGGGATTCGGAACCGGGGAGCTGTTTTTT.

The chain recombines TRBV5-5 with TRBJ2-7, with TRBD1 matching 9 bases. This CDR3 comprises 14 residues. The germline gives CDR1 SGHKS, CDR2 YYEKEE (reference sequence). V shed 5 bases and J 3 bases; nucleotides not matched to a gene: 6. The CDR3 DNA sequence: TGTGCCAGCAGGGCGGGACAGGGACGCTACGAGCAGTACTTC. It specifies CASRAGQGRYEQYF. Drawing the rest from reference TRBV5-5 and TRBJ2-7, the complete variable domain is DAGVTQSPTHLIKTRGQQVTLRCSPISGHKSVSWYQQVLGQGPQFIFQYYEKEERGRGNFPDRFSARQFPNYSSELNVNALLLGDSALYLCASRAGQGRYEQYFGPGTRLTVT.

This chain joins TRBV9 and TRBJ1-3, with a tentative D call TRBD1 (5 bases). Trimming removed 0 bases from V and 10 bases from J, with 17 bases in between. This CDR3 has 15 amino acids. CDR1 SGDLS and CDR2 YYNGEE come from the germline V gene. The CDR3 bases are TGTGCCAGCAGCGTAGGGGGCAGTACCCTTGGGACCATATATTTT. Amino acids: CASSVGGSTLGTIYF.

The CDR3 region is CASSISGVNYGYTF. The CDR3 nucleotides read TGTGCCAGTAGTATTTCAGGGGTGAACTATGGCTACACCTTC. V is TRBV19 and J is TRBJ1-2, with D tentatively TRBD1 (6 bases). The CDR3 is made up of 14 amino acids. Germline values: CDR1 LNHDA, CDR2 SQIVND (reference sequence). The V end lost 3 bases, the J end lost 2 bases, and 10 bases lay between the germline ends.

The chain carries TRBV4-3 and TRBJ1-3; TRBD1 is a possible D gene (6 bases). CDR1 and CDR2 (germline): LGHNA, YSLEER. The CDR3 covers 16 residues. Between the trimmed V and J ends, which lost 3 bases and 4 bases, there was a span of 16 bases. The CDR3 is CASSHIDRPGGNTIYF. The CDR3 DNA follows: TGCGCCAGCAGCCATATTGACAGGCCGGGAGGAAACACCATATATTTT.

This clone was detected once. The chain joins TRBV19 to TRBJ2-7; 7 nucleotides match TRBD1. The CDR3 extends over 17 amino acids. V dropped 7 bases and J dropped 0; count of bases not matched to a gene: 15. CDR1 and CDR2 from the germline V gene are LNHDA and SQIVND (reference sequence). The CDR3 DNA reads TGTGCCAGTACCAAGGGGAGTACAGGGGCGTTCTCCTACGAGCAGTACTTC. Its translation: CASTKGSTGAFSYEQYF.

This clone has only one observation. This chain joins TRBV11-1 and TRBJ1-1, with TRBD1 matching 9 bases. J was trimmed by 3 bases and V by 4 bases; bases with no gene match: 9. This CDR3 contains 16 residues. The germline V gene encodes CDR1 SGHAT and CDR2 FQDESV (reference sequence). CDR3: CASSWTGAKMDTEAFF. The CDR3 bases are TGTGCCAGCAGCTGGACAGGGGCCAAGATGGACACTGAAGCTTTCTTT.

The chain has TRBV7-3 and TRBJ2-1, with D tentatively TRBD2 (5 bases). The CDR3 sequence is 16 residues long. CDR1 is SGHTA, CDR2 FQGTGA, per germline. Deletions cut 5 bases from V and 0 bases from J, with 14 bases between. The CDR3 spells CASSLSLASSYNEQFF. DNA of the CDR3: TGTGCCAGCAGCCTATCGCTAGCAAGCTCCTACAATGAGCAGTTCTTC.

This chain links TRBV29-1 with TRBJ2-1; TRBD2 matches at 7 bases. The V gene's germline CDR1 is SQVTM and CDR2 ANQGSEA. The CDR3 is made up of 14 amino acids. V gave up 6 bases and J gave up 6 bases; unmatched junction bases: 11. CDR3 coding DNA: TGCAGCGTATCCCCCGGGGGGAGGCCCAATGAGCAGTTCTTC. As protein: CSVSPGGRPNEQFF.

For the CDR3, the DNA is TGTGCCAGCAGTGGGACAGGGGGGGCCGGGGAGCTGTTTTTT. Its translation is CASSGTGGAGELFF. This chain connects TRBV6-6 to TRBJ2-2, with 11 bases fitting TRBD1. The germline V gene has CDR1 MNHNY and CDR2 SVGAGI (reference sequence). The CDR3 consists of 14 residues. With V trimmed by 5 bases and J by 6 bases, 2 bases remained unmatched.

The chain is built from TRBV6-5 and TRBJ2-2, with 7 bases aligning to TRBD2. The CDR3 is 14 amino acids. Germline trimming cut 4 bases from V and 7 bases from J; bases unmatched to any gene: 6. From germline, CDR1 is MNHEY and CDR2 SVGAGI. CDR3 coding DNA: TGTGCCAGCAGTTGGGTGCGGGAGCGCGGGGAGCTGTTTTTT. Translated, it gives CASSWVRERGELFF.

This clone showed up just a few times. The V gene is TRBV7-3, the J gene TRBJ2-7, with TRBD2 as a possible D gene (6 bases). Germline loops: CDR1 SGHTA, CDR2 FQGTGA. The CDR3 extends over 23 amino acids. V was clipped by 0 bases and J by 5 bases, with 38 bases between them. CDR3 sequence (DNA): TGTGCCAGCAGCTTAACGGGGTCGAGGCGGGAAGCGGGTATTGAAATAGCGAGTCACGAGCAGTACTTC. Protein: CASSLTGSRREAGIEIASHEQYF.

The V and J genes are TRBV30 and TRBJ1-2; the match to TRBD1 covers 9 bases. Germline CDR1 GTSNPN, CDR2 SVGIG (reference sequence). This CDR3 spans 17 amino acids. The V segment lost 3 bases and the J segment 4 bases; nucleotides outside the gene matches: 15. The CDR3 DNA reads TGTGCCTGGAGCACATGGGGGGGACAGGGAGGGAGCTATGGCTACACCTTC. It specifies CAWSTWGGQGGSYGYTF.

The chain joins TRBV9 to TRBJ2-2; 11 bases line up with TRBD2. The CDR3 totals 16 residues. V shed 2 bases, J shed 5 bases, and the junction held 5 bases outside the gene matches. CDR1 and CDR2 (germline): SGDLS, YYNGEE. In nucleotides, the CDR3 is TGTGCCAGCAGCGTCTCCACTAGCGGGAGTACCGGGGAGCTGTTTTTT. Its protein is CASSVSTSGSTGELFF.

The chain has TRBV13 and TRBJ1-1, with TRBD1 identical over 7 bases. From germline, CDR1 is PRHDT and CDR2 FYEKMQ (reference sequence). This CDR3 has 13 residues. The junction had 4 bases not matched to a gene; V was cut back by 5 bases and J by 4 bases. The DNA of the CDR3 is TGTGCCAGCAGCCAGGGACAGCTCACTGAAGCTTTCTTT. Translated, it gives CASSQGQLTEAFF.

J is TRBJ1-3 and V is TRBV13, with D maybe TRBD1 (6 bases). This CDR3 comprises 15 residues. Deletions cut 6 bases from V and 4 bases from J, with 16 bases between. Germline V lookup: CDR1 PRHDT, CDR2 FYEKMQ (reference sequence). CDR3 amino acids: CASRPTGGSGNTIYF. The CDR3 DNA follows: TGTGCCAGCAGACCCACGGGGGGCAGCGGAAACACCATATATTTT.

V and J are TRBV5-1 and TRBJ2-3; TRBD2 agrees at 11 bases. Per germline, CDR1 SGHRS and CDR2 YFSETQ. The CDR3 is made up of 18 amino acids. Trimming at V came to 0 bases and at J to 0 bases, leaving 6 bases not matched to a gene. Here the CDR3 reads CASSLAPGLAESTDTQYF. In DNA, the CDR3 is TGCGCCAGCAGCTTGGCCCCGGGACTAGCGGAGAGCACAGATACGCAGTATTTT.

The V call is TRBV25-1, the J call TRBJ1-1; the D is unclear. CDR1 MGHDK and CDR2 SYGVNS come from the germline V gene. V gave up 1 base and J gave up 7 bases, with 4 bases separating them. This CDR3 has 11 residues. As DNA, the CDR3 is TGTGCCAGCAGTGAATCCCTTGAAGCTTTCTTT. Its translation: CASSESLEAFF.

The chain employs TRBV29-1 and TRBJ2-1, with D uncertain. V lost 2 bases to trimming and J lost 14 bases, with 13 bases between them. Germline V gives CDR1 SQVTM, CDR2 ANQGSEA. The CDR3 is made up of 11 amino acids. The CDR3 here is CSVEIFPSEFF. CDR3 DNA: TGCAGCGTTGAAATATTCCCTTCTGAGTTCTTC.

This chain connects TRBV25-1 to TRBJ2-5; TRBD1 aligns across 9 bases. CDR3 size: 15 residues. The trim removed 3 bases at V and 5 bases at J, leaving 7 bases unmatched. Germline V gene lookup returns CDR1 MGHDK and CDR2 SYGVNS. DNA of the CDR3: TGTGCCAGCAGTGAGACAGGGGGATTCCAGGAGACCCAGTACTTC. Translation gives CASSETGGFQETQYF. The full variable domain, in which reference TRBV25-1 and TRBJ2-5 provide the parts outside the CDR3, is EADIYQTPRYLVIGTGKKITLECSQTMGHDKMYWYQQDPGMELHLIHYSYGVNSTEKGDLSSESTVSRIRTEHFPLTLESARPSHTSQYLCASSETGGFQETQYFGPGTRLLVL.

The CDR3 reads CATSREQELAGTGELFF. In nucleotides, the CDR3 is TGTGCCACCAGCAGAGAGCAGGAGCTAGCGGGAACCGGGGAGCTGTTTTTT. This sequence joins TRBV15 and TRBJ2-2; 9 nucleotides match TRBD2. Germline lookup yields CDR1 LNHNV and CDR2 YYDKDF (reference sequence). CDR3 length: 17 residues. The V gene end was trimmed by 0 bases and the J gene end by 5 bases; junction bases not matched to a gene: 7.

V gene TRBV3-1 (or the pseudogene TRBV3-2) combines with J gene TRBJ2-1; D unresolved. V was pared by 4 bases and J by 0 bases, with 13 bases between. Germline-derived CDR1 and CDR2 are LGHDT and YNNKEL (reference sequence). The CDR3 is 16 amino acids. CDR3 amino acids: CASSPNFRSSYNEQFF. In DNA, the CDR3 is TGTGCCAGCAGCCCAAACTTTAGAAGCTCCTACAATGAGCAGTTCTTC.

The V call is TRBV4-2, the J call TRBJ2-3; D is perhaps TRBD1 (5 bases). CDR1 LGHNA and CDR2 YNFKEQ come from the germline V gene. V was clipped by 1 base and J by 2 bases, with 13 bases between them. CDR3 size: 16 residues. CDR3 protein: CASSQVGDLTTDTQYF. The CDR3, as DNA: TGTGCCAGCAGCCAAGTAGGGGATCTCACCACAGATACGCAGTATTTT.

The chain combines TRBV12-3 or TRBV12-4 with TRBJ2-5; weak D call: TRBD2 (6 bases). Trimming left V 6 bases short and J 5 bases short, with 10 bases between. The CDR3 loop spans 12 amino acids. The CDR3 DNA reads TGTGCCAGCAGGAGGGGAGGCGAGACCCAGTACTTC. Encoded protein: CASRRGGETQYF.